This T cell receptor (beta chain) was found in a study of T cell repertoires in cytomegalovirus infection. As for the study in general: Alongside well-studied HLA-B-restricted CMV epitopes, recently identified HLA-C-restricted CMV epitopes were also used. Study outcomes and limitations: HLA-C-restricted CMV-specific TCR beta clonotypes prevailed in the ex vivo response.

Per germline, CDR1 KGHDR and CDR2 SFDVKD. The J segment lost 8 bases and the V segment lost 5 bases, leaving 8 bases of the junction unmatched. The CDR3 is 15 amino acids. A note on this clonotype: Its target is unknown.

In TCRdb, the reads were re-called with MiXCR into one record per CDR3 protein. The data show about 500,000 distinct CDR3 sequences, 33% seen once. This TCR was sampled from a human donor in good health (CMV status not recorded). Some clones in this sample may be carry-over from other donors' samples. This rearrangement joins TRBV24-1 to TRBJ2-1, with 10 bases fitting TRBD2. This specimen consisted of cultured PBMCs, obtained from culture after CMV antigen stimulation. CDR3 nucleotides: TGTGCCACCAGTGGGGTAAGCGGGAGGGTCCATGAGCAGTTCTTC. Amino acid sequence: CATSGVSGRVHEQFF.